This T cell receptor (beta chain) originates from a study of fetal regulatory T cell absence and autoimmunity (dated by TCRdb to the late 2010s). Notes on the research overall: Exocrine pancreas autoimmunity was observed in the IPEX patients in the absence of clinical diabetes. Summary of the overall study and its limitations: The oligoclonal enrichment was interpreted as supporting antigen-driven autoimmunity in the pancreas before birth in IPEX syndrome. Compared with cord blood, the pancreas TCR compartment showed significant oligoclonal enrichment, and some top clones were enriched more than 85-fold. TRB gene family usage was found to be broadly similar between cord blood and pancreas and to resemble published neonatal and adult repertoires.

Repertoire sequencing was done on genomic DNA taken from frozen pancreas tissue. The DNeasy Blood and Tissue Kit was used to extract roughly 1.7-3.2 ug of genomic DNA from either umbilical cord blood or frozen pancreas. Amplification and barcoding of TCRbeta CDR3 regions were carried out by two-step multiplex PCR on the immunoSEQ human TCRbeta survey platform. Libraries were sequenced on Illumina instruments, and IgH from the same samples was sequenced in parallel. The paper's data handling went like this. Raw reads were filtered against IMGT V, D, J definitions and were binned using a nearest-neighbor algorithm so that PCR and sequencing errors were removed. A clone was defined as an identical nucleotide sequence, and differential abundance between tissues was tested with a Fisher exact test for each clone using a pFDR threshold of p<0.01. A minimum inclusion filter of 10 in either sample excluded clones with frequencies too low for statistical inference. Pairwise clonal comparisons used the immunoSEQ Analyzer, and gene family usage was assessed with IMGT tools. Held by TCRdb, this immuneACCESS table contains in-frame sequences only and omits some clones. Under half of the omission traces to an unresolved V gene where checked; the cause of the rest is unknown. The V and J calls and clone size come from that table; D and trimming were worked out from the DNA. The sample profile shows 95,000 or so clones; approximately 79% of them were found once. The biggest ten clones account for roughly 2% of the sample.

Details on this clone: There is no known antigen for this receptor. No much larger clonotype is one base removed from it; base qualities were not supplied.

Counted from cysteine to phenylalanine, this CDR3 has 18 amino acids. Only CDR3 DNA is held: 54 bases, read in frame from base 1. The CDR1 and CDR2 encoded by the germline V gene are SNHLY and FYNNEI. V loses 7 bases of germline sequence and J loses 0 bases, and the interval between the two ends is 24 bases. Sample: pancreas tissue. The chain couples TRBV2 to TRBJ1-1; matching of 6 bases hints at TRBD1 as the D gene. This receptor was taken from a male donor with IPEX syndrome. The sequence in DNA is TGTGCCAGCACCTGGGGTGGGGGCGATCAATTAATGAACACTGAAGCTTTCTTT. It encodes CASTWGGGDQLMNTEAFF.